The 7 T cell receptor beta chains in this list originate from one sample, sequenced in a study of T cell responses to AZD1222 COVID-19 vaccine. Sequencing used immunoSEQ multiplex PCR; TCRdb keeps in-frame clones, though not all of them. Of approximately 220,000 clones listed, about 93% were seen once; the top ten hold about 1%. The sequenced sample was peripheral blood, obtained on day 0 of MenACWY control vaccination. The receptors shown here come from an adult in good health.

CDR3 nucleotide sequence: TGTGCCAGCTCACCAGGTCGACCCAACGGAAACACCATATATTTT. Encoded protein: CASSPGRPNGNTIYF. V usage is TRBV18 and J usage is TRBJ1-3; D remains ambiguous. From germline, CDR1 is KGHSH and CDR2 LQKENI. The CDR3 is 15 residues long. Trimming cost V 2 bases and J 4 bases, with 12 bases left between them.

V and J are TRBV30 and TRBJ1-6; D uncertain. The germline V and J ends were trimmed by 3 bases and 4 bases, with 10 bases remaining between them. The germline CDR1 and CDR2 sequences are GTSNPN and SVGIG (reference sequence). CDR3 length: 14 residues. The CDR3 nucleotides read TGTGCCTGGAGCGACGTATCATATAATTCACCCCTCCACTTT. Amino acids: CAWSDVSYNSPLHF.

The V and J genes are TRBV21-1 and TRBJ1-1. TRBV21-1 is flagged as a pseudogene. CDR3 size: 12 residues. The CDR3: CAWEGAHTEAFF. The CDR3 DNA reads as TGTGCCTGGGAGGGGGCTCACACTGAAGCTTTCTTT.

The chain joins TRBV2 to TRBJ1-5, with D perhaps matching TRBD1 (5 bases). CDR1 SNHLY and CDR2 FYNNEI come from the germline V gene. Between the trimmed V and J ends, which lost 3 bases and 7 bases, there was a span of 10 bases. The CDR3 is made up of 13 amino acids. CDR3 coding DNA: TGTGCCAGCAGTGACAGGGAGGCACAGCCCCAGCATTTT. It specifies CASSDREAQPQHF.

The genes are TRBV2 and TRBJ1-1; weak D call: TRBD1 (5 bases). Trimming left V 5 bases short and J 7 bases short, with 14 bases between. The CDR3 spans 13 residues. Germline CDR1 and CDR2: SNHLY and FYNNEI. The CDR3 spells CASSNLAGFEAFF. The CDR3 DNA reads TGTGCCAGCAGTAACCTTGCAGGGTTTGAAGCTTTCTTT.

The V call is TRBV27, the J call TRBJ1-1; D is uncertain. The CDR3 has 12 amino acids. The V gene's germline CDR1 is MNHEY and CDR2 SMNVEV (reference sequence). With 8 bases removed from V and 2 bases from J, the gap between germline ends came to 9 bases. The CDR3 region is CASHPVNTEAFF. In DNA form, the CDR3 reads TGTGCCAGCCACCCTGTTAACACTGAAGCTTTCTTT.

The genes are TRBV7-8 and TRBJ1-2, with a weak D call TRBD1 (6 bases). V gave up 5 bases and J gave up 5 bases, with 24 bases separating them. CDR1 is SGHVS and CDR2 is FQNEAQ in the germline V gene. The CDR3 is made up of 17 amino acids. CDR3 loop: CASSPGGGQGSSYGYTF. The CDR3 DNA is TGTGCCAGCAGCCCCGGGGGGGGGCAGGGAAGTAGTTATGGCTACACCTTC.